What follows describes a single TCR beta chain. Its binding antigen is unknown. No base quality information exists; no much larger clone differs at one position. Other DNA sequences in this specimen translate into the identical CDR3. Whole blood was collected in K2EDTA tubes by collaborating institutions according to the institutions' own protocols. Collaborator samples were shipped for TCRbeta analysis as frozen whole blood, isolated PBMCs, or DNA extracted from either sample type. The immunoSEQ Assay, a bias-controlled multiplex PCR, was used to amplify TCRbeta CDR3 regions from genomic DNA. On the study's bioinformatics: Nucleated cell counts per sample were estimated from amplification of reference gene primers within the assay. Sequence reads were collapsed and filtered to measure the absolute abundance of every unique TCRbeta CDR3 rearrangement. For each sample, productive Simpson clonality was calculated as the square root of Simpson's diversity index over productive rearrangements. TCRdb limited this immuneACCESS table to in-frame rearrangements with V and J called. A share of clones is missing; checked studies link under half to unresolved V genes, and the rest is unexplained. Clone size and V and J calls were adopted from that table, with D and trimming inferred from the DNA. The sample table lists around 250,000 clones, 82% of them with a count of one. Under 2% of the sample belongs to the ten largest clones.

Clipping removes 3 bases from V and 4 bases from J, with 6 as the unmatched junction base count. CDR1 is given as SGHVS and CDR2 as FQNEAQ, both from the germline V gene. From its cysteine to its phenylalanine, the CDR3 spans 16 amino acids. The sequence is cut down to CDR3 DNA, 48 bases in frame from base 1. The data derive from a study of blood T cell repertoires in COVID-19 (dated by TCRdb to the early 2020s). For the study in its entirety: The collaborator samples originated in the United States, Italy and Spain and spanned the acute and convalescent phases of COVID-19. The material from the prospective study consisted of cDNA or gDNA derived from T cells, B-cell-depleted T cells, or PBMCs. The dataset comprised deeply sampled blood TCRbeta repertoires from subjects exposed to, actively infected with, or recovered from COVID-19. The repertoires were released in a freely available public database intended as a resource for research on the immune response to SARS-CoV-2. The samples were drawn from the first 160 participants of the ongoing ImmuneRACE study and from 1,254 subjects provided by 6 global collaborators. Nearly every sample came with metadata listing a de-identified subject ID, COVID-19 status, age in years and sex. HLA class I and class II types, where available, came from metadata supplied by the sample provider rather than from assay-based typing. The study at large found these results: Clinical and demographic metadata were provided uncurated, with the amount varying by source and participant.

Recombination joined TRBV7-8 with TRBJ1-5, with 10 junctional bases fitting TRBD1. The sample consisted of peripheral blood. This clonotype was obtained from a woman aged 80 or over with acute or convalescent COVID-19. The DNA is TGTGCCAGCAGCTTGTTGTCGGGACAGGGGAATCAGCCCCAGCATTTT. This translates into CASSLLSGQGNQPQHF.